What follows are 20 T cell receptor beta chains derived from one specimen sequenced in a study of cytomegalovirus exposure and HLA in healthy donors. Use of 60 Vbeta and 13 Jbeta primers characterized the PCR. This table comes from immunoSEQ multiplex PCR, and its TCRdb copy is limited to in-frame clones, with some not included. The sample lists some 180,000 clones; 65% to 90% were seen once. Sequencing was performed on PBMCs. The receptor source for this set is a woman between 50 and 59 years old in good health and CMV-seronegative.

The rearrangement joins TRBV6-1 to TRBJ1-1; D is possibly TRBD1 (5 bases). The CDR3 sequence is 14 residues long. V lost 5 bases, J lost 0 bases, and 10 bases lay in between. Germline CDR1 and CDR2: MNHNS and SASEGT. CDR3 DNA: TGTGCCAGCAGTTCTAGGGGCGTGAACACTGAAGCTTTCTTT. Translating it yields CASSSRGVNTEAFF.

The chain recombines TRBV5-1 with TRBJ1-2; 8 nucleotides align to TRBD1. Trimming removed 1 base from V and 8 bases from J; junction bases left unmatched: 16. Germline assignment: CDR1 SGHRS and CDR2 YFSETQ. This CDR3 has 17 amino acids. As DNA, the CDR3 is TGCGCCAGCAGCTTGTTCCCTCAGGGGGCGTCTTTTGCCGGCTACACCTTC. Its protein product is CASSLFPQGASFAGYTF. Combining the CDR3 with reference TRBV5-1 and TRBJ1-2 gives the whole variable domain KAGVTQTPRYLIKTRGQQVTLSCSPISGHRSVSWYQQTPGQGLQFLFEYFSETQRNKGNFPGRFSGRQFSNSRSEMNVSTLELGDSALYLCASSLFPQGASFAGYTFGSGTRLTVV.

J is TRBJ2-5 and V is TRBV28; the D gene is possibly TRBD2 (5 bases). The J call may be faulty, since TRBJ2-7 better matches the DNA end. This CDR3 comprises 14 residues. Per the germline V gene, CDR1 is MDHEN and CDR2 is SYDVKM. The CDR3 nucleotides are TGTGCCAGCAGTTTAAGGCTAGCAGTCTACGAGCAGTACTTC. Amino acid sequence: CASSLRLAVYEQYF.

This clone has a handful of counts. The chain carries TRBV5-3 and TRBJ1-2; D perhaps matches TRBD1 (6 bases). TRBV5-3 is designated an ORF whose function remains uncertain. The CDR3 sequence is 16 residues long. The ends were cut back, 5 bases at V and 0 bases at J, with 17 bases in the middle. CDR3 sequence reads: CARRGLRDIANYGYTF. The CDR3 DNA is TGTGCCAGAAGGGGGCTGAGGGACATAGCTAACTATGGCTACACCTTC.

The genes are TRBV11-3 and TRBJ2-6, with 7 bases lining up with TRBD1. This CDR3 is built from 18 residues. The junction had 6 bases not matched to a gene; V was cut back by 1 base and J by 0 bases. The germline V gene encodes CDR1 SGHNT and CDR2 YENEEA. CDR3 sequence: CASSLGQGANSGANVLTF. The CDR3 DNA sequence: TGTGCCAGCAGCTTAGGACAGGGAGCCAACTCTGGGGCCAACGTCCTGACTTTC.

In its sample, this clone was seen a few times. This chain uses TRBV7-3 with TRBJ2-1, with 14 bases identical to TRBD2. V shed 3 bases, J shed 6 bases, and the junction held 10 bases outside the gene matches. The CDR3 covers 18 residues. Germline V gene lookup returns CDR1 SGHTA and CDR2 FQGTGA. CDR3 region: CASSLARTSGRFINEQFF. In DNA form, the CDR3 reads TGTGCCAGCAGCTTGGCCCGGACTAGCGGGAGGTTTATCAATGAGCAGTTCTTC.

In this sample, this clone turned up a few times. The CDR3 sequence is CASSVGDSSNYGYTF. The DNA of the CDR3 is TGTGCCAGCAGCGTAGGGGACAGCTCTAACTATGGCTACACCTTC. The chain is built from TRBV9 and TRBJ1-2, with 7 bases matching TRBD1. The CDR3 is 15 residues long. The V gene's germline CDR1 is SGDLS and CDR2 YYNGEE. J was trimmed by 0 bases and V by 0 bases; bases with no gene match: 2.

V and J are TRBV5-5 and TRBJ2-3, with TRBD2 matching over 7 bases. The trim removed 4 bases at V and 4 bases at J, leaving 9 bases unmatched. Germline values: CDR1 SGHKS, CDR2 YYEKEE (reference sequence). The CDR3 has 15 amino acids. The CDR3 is CASSPPGGSADTQYF. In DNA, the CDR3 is TGTGCCAGCAGCCCCCCGGGCGGGAGCGCAGATACGCAGTATTTT.

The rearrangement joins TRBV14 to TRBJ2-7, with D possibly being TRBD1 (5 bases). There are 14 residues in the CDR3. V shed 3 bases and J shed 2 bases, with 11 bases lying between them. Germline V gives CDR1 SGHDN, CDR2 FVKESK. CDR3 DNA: TGTGCCAGCAGCCAGGGGCAGGTTCCCTACGAGCAGTACTTC. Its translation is CASSQGQVPYEQYF.

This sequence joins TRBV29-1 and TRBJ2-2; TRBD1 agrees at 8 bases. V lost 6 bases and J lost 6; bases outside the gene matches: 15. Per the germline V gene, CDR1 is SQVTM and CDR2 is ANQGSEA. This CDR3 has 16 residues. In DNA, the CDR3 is TGCAGCGTAGCAGGGGGCAGTGGATATTTATCCGGGGAGCTGTTTTTT. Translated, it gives CSVAGGSGYLSGELFF.

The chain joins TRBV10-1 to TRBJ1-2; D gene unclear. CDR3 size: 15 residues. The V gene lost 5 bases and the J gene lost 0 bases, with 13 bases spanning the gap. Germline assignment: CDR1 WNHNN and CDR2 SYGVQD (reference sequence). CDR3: CASSPTGFTNYGYTF. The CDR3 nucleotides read TGCGCCAGCAGTCCTACGGGGTTTACTAACTATGGCTACACCTTC.

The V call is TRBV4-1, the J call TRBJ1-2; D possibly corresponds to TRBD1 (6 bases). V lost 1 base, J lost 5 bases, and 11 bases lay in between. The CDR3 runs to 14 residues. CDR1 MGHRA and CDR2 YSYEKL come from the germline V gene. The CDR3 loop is CASSQAGGQYGYTF. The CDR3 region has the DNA TGCGCCAGCAGCCAAGCCGGAGGACAGTATGGCTACACCTTC.

Here the CDR3 DNA reads TGTGCCAGCTCACGAGACAGAAGCACAGATACGCAGTATTTT. This sequence encodes CASSRDRSTDTQYF. This chain uses TRBV5-4 with TRBJ2-3, with D perhaps matching TRBD1 (5 bases). Germline V gene sequence: CDR1 SGHNT, CDR2 YYREEE (reference sequence). V shed 7 bases and J shed 0 bases, with 12 bases lying between them. The length of the CDR3 is 14 residues. Using reference TRBV5-4 and TRBJ2-3 for the parts outside the CDR3, the full variable domain is ETGVTQSPTHLIKTRGQQVTLRCSSQSGHNTVSWYQQALGQGPQFIFQYYREEENGRGNFPPRFSGLQFPNYSSELNVNALELDDSALYLCASSRDRSTDTQYFGPGTRLTVL.

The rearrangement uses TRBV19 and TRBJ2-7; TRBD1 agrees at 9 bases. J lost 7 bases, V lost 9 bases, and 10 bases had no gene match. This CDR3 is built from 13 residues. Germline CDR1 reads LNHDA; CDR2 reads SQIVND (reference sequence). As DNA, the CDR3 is TGTGCCAGCACCGGACAGGGGTTGGGTGAGCAGTACTTC. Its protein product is CASTGQGLGEQYF.

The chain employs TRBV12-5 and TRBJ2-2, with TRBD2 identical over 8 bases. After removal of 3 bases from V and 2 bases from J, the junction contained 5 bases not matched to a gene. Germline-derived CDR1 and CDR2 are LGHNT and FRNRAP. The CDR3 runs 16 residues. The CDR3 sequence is CASGFSAGVNTGELFF. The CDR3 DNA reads TGTGCTAGTGGTTTTTCAGCGGGAGTTAACACCGGGGAGCTGTTTTTT.

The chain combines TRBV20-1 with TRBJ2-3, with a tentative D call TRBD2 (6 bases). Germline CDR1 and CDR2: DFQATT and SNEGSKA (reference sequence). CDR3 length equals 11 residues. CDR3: CSWDFTDTQYF. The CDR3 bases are TGCAGCTGGGACTTCACAGATACGCAGTATTTT.

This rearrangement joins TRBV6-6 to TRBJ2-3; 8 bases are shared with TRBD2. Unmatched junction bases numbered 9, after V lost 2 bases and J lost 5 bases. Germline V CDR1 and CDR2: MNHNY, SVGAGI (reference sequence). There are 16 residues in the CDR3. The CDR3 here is CASSYPNSGSGDTQYF. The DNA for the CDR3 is TGTGCCAGCAGTTACCCCAACAGCGGGAGTGGAGATACGCAGTATTTT.

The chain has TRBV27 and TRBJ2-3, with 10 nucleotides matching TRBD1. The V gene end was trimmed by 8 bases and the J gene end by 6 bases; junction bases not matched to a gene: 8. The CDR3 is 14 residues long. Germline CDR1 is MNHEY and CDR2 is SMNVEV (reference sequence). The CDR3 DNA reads TGTGCCAGCGAAGACCGGGACAGGGGTGATACGCAGTATTTT. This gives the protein CASEDRDRGDTQYF.

CDR3 sequence reads: CASSEPQRSSYNEQFF. The CDR3 DNA is TGTGCCAGCAGTGAACCCCAGCGGAGCTCCTACAATGAGCAGTTCTTC. The chain combines TRBV2 with TRBJ2-1, with TRBD2 as a possible D gene (5 bases). Germline assignment: CDR1 SNHLY and CDR2 FYNNEI. The ends were cut back, 2 bases at V and 0 bases at J, with 11 bases in the middle. The CDR3 spans 16 residues.

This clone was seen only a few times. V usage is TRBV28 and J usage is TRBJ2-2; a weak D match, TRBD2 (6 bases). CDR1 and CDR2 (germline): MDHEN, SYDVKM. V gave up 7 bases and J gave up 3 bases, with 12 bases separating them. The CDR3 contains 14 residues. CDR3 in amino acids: CASIISGYTGELFF. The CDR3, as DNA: TGTGCCAGCATTATTAGCGGTTACACCGGGGAGCTGTTTTTT. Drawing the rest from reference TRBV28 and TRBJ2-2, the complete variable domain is DVKVTQSSRYLVKRTGEKVFLECVQDMDHENMFWYRQDPGLGLRLIYFSYDVKMKEKGDIPEGYSVSREKKERFSLILESASTNQTSMYLCASIISGYTGELFFGEGSRLTVL.